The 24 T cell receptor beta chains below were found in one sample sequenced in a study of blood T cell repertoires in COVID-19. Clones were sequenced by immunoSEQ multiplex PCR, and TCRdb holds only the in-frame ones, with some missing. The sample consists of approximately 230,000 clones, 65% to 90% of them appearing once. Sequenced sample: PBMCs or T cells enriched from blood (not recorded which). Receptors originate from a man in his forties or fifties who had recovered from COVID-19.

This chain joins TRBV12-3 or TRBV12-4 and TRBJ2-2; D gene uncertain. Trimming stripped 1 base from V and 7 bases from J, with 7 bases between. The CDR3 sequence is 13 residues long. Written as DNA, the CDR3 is TGTGCCAGCAGTTTAGACGGTTACGGGGAGCTGTTTTTT. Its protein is CASSLDGYGELFF.

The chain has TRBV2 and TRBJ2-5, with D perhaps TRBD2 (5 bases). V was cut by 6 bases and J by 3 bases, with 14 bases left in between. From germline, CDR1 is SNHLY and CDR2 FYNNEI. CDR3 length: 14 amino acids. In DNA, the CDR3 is TGTGCCAGCAGGGTGGAATCGGGAAAAGAGACCCAGTACTTC. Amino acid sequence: CASRVESGKETQYF.

CDR3 sequence reads: CASSPSSGGSSYNSPLHF. The DNA of the CDR3 is TGTGCCAGCAGCCCCTCGTCGGGAGGGAGCTCCTATAATTCACCCCTCCACTTT. The J gene is TRBJ1-6, the V gene TRBV3-1 (or the pseudogene TRBV3-2), with D uncertain. Trimming pared 4 bases from V and 0 bases from J, leaving 16 bases between. Germline V gives CDR1 LGHDT, CDR2 YNNKEL (reference sequence). The CDR3 spans 18 residues.

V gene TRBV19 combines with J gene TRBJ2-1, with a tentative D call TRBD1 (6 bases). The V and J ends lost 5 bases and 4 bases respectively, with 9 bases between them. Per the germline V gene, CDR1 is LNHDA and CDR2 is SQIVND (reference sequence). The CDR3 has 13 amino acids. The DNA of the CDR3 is TGTGCCAGTAGTTCCGGGACATACAATGAGCAGTTCTTC. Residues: CASSSGTYNEQFF.

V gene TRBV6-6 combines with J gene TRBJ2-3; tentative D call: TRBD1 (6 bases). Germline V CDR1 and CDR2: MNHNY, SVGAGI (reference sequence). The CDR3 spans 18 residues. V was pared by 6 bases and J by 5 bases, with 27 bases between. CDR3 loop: CASSRFSTGTPRIDTQYF. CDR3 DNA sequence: TGTGCCAGCAGCCGATTTTCTACCGGGACACCTCGAATAGATACGCAGTATTTT.

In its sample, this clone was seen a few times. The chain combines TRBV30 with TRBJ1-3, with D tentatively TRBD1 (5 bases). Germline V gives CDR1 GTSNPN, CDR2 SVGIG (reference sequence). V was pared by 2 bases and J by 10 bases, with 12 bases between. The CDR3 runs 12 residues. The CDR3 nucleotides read TGTGCCTGGAGTAGGCAGGGTAGGACCATATATTTT. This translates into CAWSRQGRTIYF. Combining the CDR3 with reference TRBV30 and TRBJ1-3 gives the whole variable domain SQTIHQWPATLVQPVGSPLSLECTVEGTSNPNLYWYRQAAGRGLQLLFYSVGIGQISSEVPQNLSASRPQDRQFILSSKKLLLSDSGFYLCAWSRQGRTIYFGEGSWLTVV.

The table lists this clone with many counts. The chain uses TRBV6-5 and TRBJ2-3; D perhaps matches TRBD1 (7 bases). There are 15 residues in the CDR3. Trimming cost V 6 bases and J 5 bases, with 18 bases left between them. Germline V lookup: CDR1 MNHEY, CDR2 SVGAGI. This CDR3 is CASRSQGGVRDTQYF. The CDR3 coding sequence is TGTGCCAGCAGATCCCAGGGGGGAGTAAGAGATACGCAGTATTTT.

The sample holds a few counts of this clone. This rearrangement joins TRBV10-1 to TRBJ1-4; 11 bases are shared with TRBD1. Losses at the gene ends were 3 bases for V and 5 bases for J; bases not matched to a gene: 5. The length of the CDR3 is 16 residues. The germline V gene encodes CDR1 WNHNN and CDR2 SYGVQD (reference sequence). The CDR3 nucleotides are TGCGCCAGCAGTGACATTCGGGACAGGGGGAATGAAAAACTGTTTTTT. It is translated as CASSDIRDRGNEKLFF.

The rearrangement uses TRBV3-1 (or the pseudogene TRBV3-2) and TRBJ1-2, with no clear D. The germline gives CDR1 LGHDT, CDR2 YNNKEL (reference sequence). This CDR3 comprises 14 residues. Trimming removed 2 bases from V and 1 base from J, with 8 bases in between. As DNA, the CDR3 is TGTGCCAGCAGCCAAAACATCCTTAACTATGGCTACACCTTC. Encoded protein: CASSQNILNYGYTF.

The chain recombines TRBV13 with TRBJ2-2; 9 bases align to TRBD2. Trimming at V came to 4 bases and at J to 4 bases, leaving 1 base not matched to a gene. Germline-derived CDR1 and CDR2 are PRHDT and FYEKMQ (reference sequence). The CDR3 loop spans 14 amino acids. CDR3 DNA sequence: TGTGCCAGCAGCTCAGCGGGAGGCACCGGGGAGCTGTTTTTT. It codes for CASSSAGGTGELFF.

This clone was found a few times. CDR3 DNA sequence: TGTGCCAGCAGCTTAGCCCGACAGGGAGCCTATGGCTACACCTTC. This translates into CASSLARQGAYGYTF. This chain links TRBV7-8 with TRBJ1-2; TRBD1 agrees at 7 bases. With V trimmed by 0 bases and J by 4 bases, 5 bases remained unmatched. The CDR3 contains 15 residues. The germline V gene encodes CDR1 SGHVS and CDR2 FQNEAQ.

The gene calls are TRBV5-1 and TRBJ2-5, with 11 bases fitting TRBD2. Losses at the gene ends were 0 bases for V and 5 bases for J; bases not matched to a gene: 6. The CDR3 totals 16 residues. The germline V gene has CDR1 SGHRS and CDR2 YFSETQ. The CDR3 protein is CASSLVVAGGQETQYF. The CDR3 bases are TGCGCCAGCAGCTTGGTGGTAGCGGGGGGGCAGGAGACCCAGTACTTC.

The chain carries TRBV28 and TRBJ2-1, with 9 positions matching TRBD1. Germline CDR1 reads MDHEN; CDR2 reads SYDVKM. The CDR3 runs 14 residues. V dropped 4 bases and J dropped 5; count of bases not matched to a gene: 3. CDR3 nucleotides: TGTGCCAGCAGTTCCCGGACAGGGGACAATGAGCAGTTCTTC. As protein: CASSSRTGDNEQFF.

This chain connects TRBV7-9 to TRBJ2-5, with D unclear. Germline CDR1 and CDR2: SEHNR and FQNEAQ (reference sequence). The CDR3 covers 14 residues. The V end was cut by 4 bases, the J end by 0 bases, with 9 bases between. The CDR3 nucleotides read TGTGCCAGCAGCTCACGCCGGGACCAAGAGACCCAGTACTTC. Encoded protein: CASSSRRDQETQYF.

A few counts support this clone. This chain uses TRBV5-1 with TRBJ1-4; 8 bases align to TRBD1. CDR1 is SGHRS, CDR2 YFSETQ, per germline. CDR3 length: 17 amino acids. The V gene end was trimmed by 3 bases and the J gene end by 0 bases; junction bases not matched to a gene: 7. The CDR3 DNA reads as TGCGCCAGCAGCTCCGGACAGGGCTCGGCAACTAATGAAAAACTGTTTTTT. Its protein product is CASSSGQGSATNEKLFF.

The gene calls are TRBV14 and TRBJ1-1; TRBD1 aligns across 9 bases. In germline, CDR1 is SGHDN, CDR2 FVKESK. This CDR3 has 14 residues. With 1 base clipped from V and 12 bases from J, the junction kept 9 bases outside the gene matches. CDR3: CASSQVTGGAGTFF. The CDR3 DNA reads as TGTGCCAGCAGCCAAGTAACAGGGGGCGCCGGGACTTTCTTT.

CDR3 DNA: TGCGCCAGCAGCCAAGGCGGTGAAAAACTGTTTTTT. Amino acids: CASSQGGEKLFF. The chain combines TRBV4-3 with TRBJ1-4; D unclear. Looked up from germline, CDR1 is LGHNA and CDR2 is YSLEER. This CDR3 is built from 12 residues. V lost 1 base and J 7 bases, leaving 4 bases between the germline ends.

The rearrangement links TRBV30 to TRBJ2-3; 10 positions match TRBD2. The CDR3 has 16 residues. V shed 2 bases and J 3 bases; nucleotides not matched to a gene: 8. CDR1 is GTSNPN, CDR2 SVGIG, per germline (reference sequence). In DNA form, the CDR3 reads TGTGCCTGGAGTCCACGGTTAGCGGGGGGAACAGATACGCAGTATTTT. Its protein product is CAWSPRLAGGTDTQYF.

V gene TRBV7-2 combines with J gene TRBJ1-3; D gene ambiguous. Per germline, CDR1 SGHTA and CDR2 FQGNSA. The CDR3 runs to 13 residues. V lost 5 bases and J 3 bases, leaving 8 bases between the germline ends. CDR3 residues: CASSPSGGNTIYF. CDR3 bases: TGTGCCAGCAGCCCCTCCGGTGGAAACACCATATATTTT. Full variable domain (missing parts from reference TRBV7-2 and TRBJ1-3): GAGVSQSPSNKVTEKGKDVELRCDPISGHTALYWYRQSLGQGLEFLIYFQGNSAPDKSGLPSDRFSAERTGGSVSTLTIQRTQQEDSAVYLCASSPSGGNTIYFGEGSWLTVV.

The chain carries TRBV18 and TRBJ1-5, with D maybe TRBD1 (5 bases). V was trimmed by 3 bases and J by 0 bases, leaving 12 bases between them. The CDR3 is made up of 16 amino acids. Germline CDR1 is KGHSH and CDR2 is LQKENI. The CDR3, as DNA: TGTGCCAGCTCACCGCTCGGACACAATAGCAATCAGCCCCAGCATTTT. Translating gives CASSPLGHNSNQPQHF.

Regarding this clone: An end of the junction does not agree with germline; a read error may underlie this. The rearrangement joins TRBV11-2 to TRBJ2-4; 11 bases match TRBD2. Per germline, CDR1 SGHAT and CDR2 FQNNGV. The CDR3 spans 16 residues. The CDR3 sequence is CASSLGDRELAGVFDF. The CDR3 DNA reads TGTGCCAGCAGCTTAGGGGACAGGGAACTAGCGGGAGTTTTCGACTTC.

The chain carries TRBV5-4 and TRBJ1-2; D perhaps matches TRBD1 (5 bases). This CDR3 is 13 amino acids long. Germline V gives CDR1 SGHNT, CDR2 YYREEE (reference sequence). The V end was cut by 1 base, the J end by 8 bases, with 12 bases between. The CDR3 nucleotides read TGTGCCAGCAGCTTGATGGCAGGGATCGGCTACACCTTC. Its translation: CASSLMAGIGYTF.

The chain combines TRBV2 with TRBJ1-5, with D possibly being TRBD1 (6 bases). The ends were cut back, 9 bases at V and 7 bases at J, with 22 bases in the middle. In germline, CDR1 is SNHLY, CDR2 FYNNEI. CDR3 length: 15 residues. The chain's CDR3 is CASSSEGGLGQPQHF. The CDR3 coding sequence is TGTGCCAGTAGCAGTGAGGGGGGGCTCGGGCAGCCCCAGCATTTT.

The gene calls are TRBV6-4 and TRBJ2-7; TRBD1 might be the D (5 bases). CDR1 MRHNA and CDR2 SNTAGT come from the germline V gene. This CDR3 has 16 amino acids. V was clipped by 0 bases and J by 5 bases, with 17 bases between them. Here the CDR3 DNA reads TGTGCCAGCAGTGACTCGAATCTATCGCAGGGCCACGAGCAGTACTTC. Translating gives CASSDSNLSQGHEQYF.